One sample yielded the 32 T cell receptor beta chains listed below, sequenced in a study of OX40 agonist ivuxolimab in advanced cancers. This table comes from immunoSEQ multiplex PCR, and its TCRdb copy is limited to in-frame clones, with some not included. The table records about 58,000 clones, around 78% of them present only once. The sample consisted of CD4+ or CD8+ T cells sorted from blood, taken in a trial of the OX40 agonist ivuxolimab. These receptors originate from an adult with an advanced solid tumor such as melanoma, head and neck, liver or kidney cancer.

A single count supports this clone. The rearrangement uses TRBV29-1 and TRBJ1-1; D uncertain. V was shortened by 4 bases and J by 5 bases, with 14 bases between the two germline ends. Germline CDR1 SQVTM, CDR2 ANQGSEA. CDR3 length: 13 amino acids. CDR3: CSVVVTTGTEAFF. CDR3 bases: TGCAGCGTTGTTGTCACCACGGGAACTGAAGCTTTCTTT.

The chain has TRBV6-5 and TRBJ1-2; no firm D call. V lost 10 bases, J lost 5 bases, and 17 bases lay in between. The CDR3 has 13 amino acids. Germline-derived CDR1 and CDR2 are MNHEY and SVGAGI. CDR3 nucleotides: TGTGCCACAACTGTCCGGACGGATTATGGCTACACCTTC. This codes for CATTVRTDYGYTF.

The rearrangement uses TRBV7-2 and TRBJ1-5, with a possible D match to TRBD1 (5 bases). The CDR3 is 13 amino acids. CDR1 and CDR2 (germline): SGHTA, FQGNSA. V was cut by 6 bases and J by 5 bases, with 11 bases left in between. The CDR3 region has the DNA TGTGCCAGCAGTGGGGACGGGTATCAGCCCCAGCATTTT. Its translation is CASSGDGYQPQHF. Drawing the rest from reference TRBV7-2 and TRBJ1-5, the complete variable domain is GAGVSQSPSNKVTEKGKDVELRCDPISGHTALYWYRQSLGQGLEFLIYFQGNSAPDKSGLPSDRFSAERTGGSVSTLTIQRTQQEDSAVYLCASSGDGYQPQHFGDGTRLSIL.

This chain uses TRBV5-8 with TRBJ2-5; 14 bases fit TRBD2. V trimming: 4 bases; J trimming: 5 bases; junction bases outside the gene matches: 13. The CDR3 length is 18 residues. The V gene's germline CDR1 is SGHTS and CDR2 YDEGEE. CDR3 region: CASSTRLAGGPIRETQYF. CDR3 bases: TGTGCCAGCAGCACCCGACTAGCGGGGGGGCCAATTAGGGAGACCCAGTACTTC. Using reference TRBV5-8 and TRBJ2-5 for the parts outside the CDR3, the full variable domain is EAGVTQSPTHLIKTRGQQATLRCSPISGHTSVYWYQQALGLGLQFLLWYDEGEERNRGNFPPRFSGRQFPNYSSELNVNALELEDSALYLCASSTRLAGGPIRETQYFGPGTRLLVL.

The genes are TRBV4-3 and TRBJ2-3; D may match TRBD1 or TRBD2 (5 bases each). The CDR3 consists of 17 residues. Germline CDR1 LGHNA, CDR2 YSLEER. The ends were cut back, 0 bases at V and 1 base at J, with 14 bases in the middle. The DNA for the CDR3 is TGCGCCAGCAGCCAAGATCGGGGCTTAGCCGGCACAGATACGCAGTATTTT. As protein: CASSQDRGLAGTDTQYF.

This chain joins TRBV29-1 and TRBJ2-7, with D uncertain. Trimming took off 6 bases at V and 4 bases at J, with 10 bases between the two ends. Germline CDR1 reads SQVTM; CDR2 reads ANQGSEA. The CDR3 loop spans 11 amino acids. CDR3 region: CSVRRAYEQYF. The CDR3 region has the DNA TGCAGCGTCCGTAGGGCGTACGAGCAGTACTTC.

The J gene is TRBJ1-2, the V gene TRBV28; D ambiguous. Looked up from germline, CDR1 is MDHEN and CDR2 is SYDVKM. CDR3 length: 13 residues. With 0 bases removed from V and 9 bases from J, the gap between germline ends came to 11 bases. The CDR3 DNA reads TGTGCCAGCAGTTTATGGGAAGGGTCCCGCTACACCTTC. It translates to CASSLWEGSRYTF.

The chain couples TRBV5-6 to TRBJ1-1, with a possible D match to TRBD1 (6 bases). With 0 bases removed from V and 4 bases from J, the gap between germline ends came to 16 bases. CDR3 length: 16 residues. Germline V gene data show CDR1 as SGHDT and CDR2 as YYEEEE. The CDR3 DNA reads TGTGCCAGCAGCTTGGTGGTGTACGGGGACATCACTGAAGCTTTCTTT. Translation: CASSLVVYGDITEAFF.

This chain joins TRBV15 and TRBJ1-5; unclear D gene. Trimming shortened V by 5 bases and J by 3 bases, and 11 bases separated the two germline ends. CDR1 and CDR2 from the germline V gene are LNHNV and YYDKDF (reference sequence). This CDR3 contains 14 residues. CDR3 sequence: CATSRGRDNQPQHF. CDR3 coding DNA: TGTGCCACCAGCCGAGGAAGGGACAATCAGCCCCAGCATTTT.

This chain's CDR3 is CASSQGPRGAQDTQYF. CDR3 nucleotides: TGCGCCAGCAGCCAAGGCCCTCGGGGGGCCCAGGATACGCAGTATTTT. The J gene is TRBJ2-3, the V gene TRBV4-1; D is possibly TRBD2 (7 bases). The V end lost 1 base, the J end lost 6 bases, and 17 bases lay between the germline ends. The V gene's germline CDR1 is MGHRA and CDR2 YSYEKL. CDR3 size: 16 residues.

The genes are TRBV7-6 and TRBJ2-7, with a possible D match to TRBD1 (5 bases). V lost 2 bases and J 2 bases, leaving 10 bases between the germline ends. The CDR3 runs to 14 residues. Germline CDR1 SGHVS, CDR2 FNYEAQ. CDR3 nucleotides: TGTGCCAGCAGCTTACAGGACAAGACCTACGAGCAGTACTTC. It yields the protein CASSLQDKTYEQYF.

This chain links TRBV19 with TRBJ1-2, with D unclear. The germline CDR1 and CDR2 sequences are LNHDA and SQIVND (reference sequence). V lost 6 bases, J lost 8 bases, and 19 bases lay in between. This CDR3 has 14 residues. The CDR3 loop reads CASREVVVSEGYTF. CDR3 coding DNA: TGTGCCAGTAGGGAAGTGGTGGTTTCGGAGGGCTACACCTTC.

The chain uses TRBV6-1 and TRBJ2-6; D ambiguous. The germline V and J ends were trimmed by 8 bases and 2 bases, with 10 bases remaining between them. This CDR3 region has 14 residues. The V gene's germline CDR1 is MNHNS and CDR2 SASEGT. The CDR3 DNA reads as TGTGCCAGCGAGTCGGATGCTGGGGCCAACGTCCTGACTTTC. It is translated as CASESDAGANVLTF.

The chain carries TRBV4-1 and TRBJ1-2, with TRBD1 matching 7 bases. The CDR3 runs 14 residues. V lost 4 bases, J lost 6 bases, and 8 bases stayed unmatched. Germline lookup yields CDR1 MGHRA and CDR2 YSYEKL. For the CDR3, the DNA is TGCGCCAGCAGCCTCGTAGACAGGGCAAATGGCTACACCTTC. Translated, it gives CASSLVDRANGYTF.

This rearrangement joins TRBV14 to TRBJ1-6; D is uncertain. Germline assignment: CDR1 SGHDN and CDR2 FVKESK. Trimming shortened V by 1 base and J by 6 bases, and 13 bases separated the two germline ends. This CDR3 region has 16 residues. The CDR3, as DNA: TGTGCCAGCAGCCAAGGGTCAGGTGTCGGTAATTCACCCCTCCACTTT. This sequence encodes CASSQGSGVGNSPLHF.

V gene TRBV5-6 combines with J gene TRBJ2-1; D is ambiguous. The CDR3 is 13 amino acids. Germline loops: CDR1 SGHDT, CDR2 YYEEEE. The V end was cut by 0 bases, the J end by 7 bases, with 8 bases between. The CDR3 loop reads CASSLVSTNEQFF. The DNA for the CDR3 is TGTGCCAGCAGCTTGGTTAGCACGAATGAGCAGTTCTTC.

This clone was seen a few times. The chain employs TRBV4-1 and TRBJ1-1; D not certain. V lost 4 bases and J lost 4, with 13 bases in between. CDR3 length: 14 residues. Germline CDR1 reads MGHRA; CDR2 reads YSYEKL. CDR3 protein: CASSLFRTSTEAFF. CDR3 DNA: TGCGCCAGCAGCCTTTTTCGGACCTCCACTGAAGCTTTCTTT.

In its sample, this clone was seen a few times. J is TRBJ2-1 and V is TRBV9, with TRBD2 matching over 9 bases. V gave up 5 bases and J gave up 10 bases; unmatched junction bases: 13. Germline CDR1 and CDR2: SGDLS and YYNGEE. This CDR3 is built from 15 residues. The CDR3 here is CASREGGGAMDEQFF. CDR3 DNA sequence: TGTGCCAGCAGGGAAGGCGGGGGGGCGATGGACGAGCAGTTCTTC.

The chain couples TRBV10-3 to TRBJ1-5, with 7 bases identical to TRBD1. V was pared by 2 bases and J by 6 bases, with 4 bases of the junction left unmatched. CDR1 is ENHRY and CDR2 is SYGVKD in the germline V gene. The CDR3 has 14 amino acids. This chain's CDR3 is CAISEGQAFQPQHF. The CDR3 nucleotides are TGTGCCATCAGTGAGGGACAGGCCTTTCAGCCCCAGCATTTT.

This clone was counted a few times. The chain recombines TRBV19 with TRBJ2-5, with 10 bases that match TRBD1. Germline assignment: CDR1 LNHDA and CDR2 SQIVND (reference sequence). The V gene end was trimmed by 7 bases and the J gene end by 5 bases; junction bases not matched to a gene: 13. This CDR3 comprises 16 residues. For the CDR3, the DNA is TGTGCCAGTAAGGCCGGGACAGGGGAAAGCGGGGAGACCCAGTACTTC. This gives the protein CASKAGTGESGETQYF.

The genes are TRBV5-1 and TRBJ2-2; D is possibly TRBD2 (5 bases). Trimming took 4 bases from V and 0 from J, leaving 13 bases between them. Germline lookup yields CDR1 SGHRS and CDR2 YFSETQ. This CDR3 region has 16 residues. CDR3 sequence reads: CASSLTIITNTGELFF. The CDR3 coding sequence is TGCGCCAGCAGCCTGACTATAATCACGAACACCGGGGAGCTGTTTTTT. Looking up the rest from reference TRBV5-1 and TRBJ2-2 gives the full variable domain: KAGVTQTPRYLIKTRGQQVTLSCSPISGHRSVSWYQQTPGQGLQFLFEYFSETQRNKGNFPGRFSGRQFSNSRSEMNVSTLELGDSALYLCASSLTIITNTGELFFGEGSRLTVL.

The V gene is TRBV6-1, the J gene TRBJ1-1, with TRBD1 as a possible D gene (5 bases). The CDR3 sequence is 14 residues long. Germline V gene sequence: CDR1 MNHNS, CDR2 SASEGT. With 2 bases removed from V and 3 bases from J, the gap between germline ends came to 10 bases. CDR3 DNA: TGTGCCAGCAGTGAACAGGGAGGGGACACTGAAGCTTTCTTT. Protein: CASSEQGGDTEAFF.

The CDR3 DNA sequence: TGTGCCAGCAGACCGGGGCCCTACGAGCAGTACTTC. Protein: CASRPGPYEQYF. The rearrangement joins TRBV2 to TRBJ2-7; perhaps D is TRBD1 or TRBD2 (5 bases each). With 6 bases removed from V and 2 bases from J, the gap between germline ends came to 8 bases. The CDR3 spans 12 residues. Germline CDR1 and CDR2: SNHLY and FYNNEI.

The chain recombines TRBV5-1 with TRBJ2-5; TRBD2 aligns across 8 bases. This CDR3 has 14 amino acids. Germline CDR1 is SGHRS and CDR2 is YFSETQ. J lost 2 bases, V lost 4 bases, and 4 bases had no gene match. The CDR3 region is CASSMRGAQETQYF. Here the CDR3 DNA reads TGCGCCAGCAGCATGCGGGGGGCTCAAGAGACCCAGTACTTC.

CDR3 amino acids: CASSEEITGSYGYTF. CDR3 coding DNA: TGTGCCAGCAGTGAAGAGATAACAGGTTCCTATGGCTACACCTTC. The J gene is TRBJ1-2, the V gene TRBV2, with D possibly matching TRBD1 (5 bases). CDR1 and CDR2 from the germline V gene are SNHLY and FYNNEI. The CDR3 sequence is 15 residues long. The V end was cut by 1 base, the J end by 4 bases, with 13 bases between.

This clone was seen a handful of times. The V gene is TRBV29-1, the J gene TRBJ1-1; no definite D call. The CDR3 spans 14 residues. Germline V gene lookup returns CDR1 SQVTM and CDR2 ANQGSEA. The V and J ends lost 6 bases and 4 bases respectively, with 18 bases between them. The DNA for the CDR3 is TGCAGCGTCCGACATCCGGGTAGGCCCACTGAAGCTTTCTTT. Translation gives CSVRHPGRPTEAFF.

This clone showed up just a few times. The gene calls are TRBV18 and TRBJ2-3; D unclear. Germline V lookup: CDR1 KGHSH, CDR2 LQKENI. CDR3 length: 14 amino acids. V gave up 3 bases and J gave up 0 bases, with 7 bases separating them. The CDR3, as DNA: TGTGCCAGCTCACCGACACTTAGCACAGATACGCAGTATTTT. This sequence encodes CASSPTLSTDTQYF.

The chain uses TRBV27 and TRBJ1-5, with D unresolved. This CDR3 has 13 residues. V dropped 5 bases and J dropped 5 bases, with 10 bases sitting between them. Germline CDR1 and CDR2: MNHEY and SMNVEV (reference sequence). CDR3 loop: CASSHQIDQPQHF. The CDR3 bases are TGTGCCAGCAGTCACCAGATCGATCAGCCCCAGCATTTT.

The chain combines TRBV25-1 with TRBJ2-7; 9 bases are a match to TRBD1. This CDR3 comprises 14 residues. CDR1 MGHDK and CDR2 SYGVNS come from the germline V gene. Trimming cost V 4 bases and J 4 bases; bases outside gene matches: 5. This chain's CDR3 is CASSVYRGQYEQYF. The CDR3 DNA follows: TGTGCCAGCAGTGTTTACAGGGGGCAGTACGAGCAGTACTTC.

The chain is built from TRBV7-6 and TRBJ1-5; D ambiguous. CDR1 is SGHVS, CDR2 FNYEAQ, per germline. Trimming shortened V by 6 bases and J by 2 bases, and 8 bases separated the two germline ends. The CDR3 totals 13 residues. CDR3 in amino acids: CASSDGGNQPQHF. The DNA for the CDR3 is TGTGCCAGCAGTGACGGAGGCAATCAGCCCCAGCATTTT.

V is TRBV7-3 and J is TRBJ2-5; TRBD2 matches 7 bases. This CDR3 spans 15 amino acids. From germline, CDR1 is SGHTA and CDR2 FQGTGA. Germline trimming cut 5 bases from V and 5 bases from J; bases unmatched to any gene: 11. The CDR3 nucleotides read TGTGCCAGCAGCCAATCGGGGGGAGCTGGGGAGACCCAGTACTTC. Its protein is CASSQSGGAGETQYF.

The rearrangement uses TRBV2 and TRBJ1-5; perhaps TRBD1 as D (5 bases). This CDR3 region has 16 residues. Trimming took off 3 bases at V and 2 bases at J, with 14 bases between the two ends. The germline gives CDR1 SNHLY, CDR2 FYNNEI. CDR3 region: CASSDSGGAGNQPQHF. CDR3 DNA: TGTGCCAGCAGTGATAGTGGAGGGGCGGGCAATCAGCCCCAGCATTTT.